This passage covers 6 T cell receptor beta chains from one sample sequenced in a study of shared clonotypes between healthy human individuals. The data were produced by immunoSEQ multiplex PCR, yet TCRdb's version contains in-frame clones alone and is incomplete. The sample shows millions of clones, around 96% of them seen only once. CD8 cells regarded as naive lacked CD45RO, were positively chosen for CCR7, and omitted terminally differentiated effector memory CD45RA+ cells. Sequencing input: naive CD8+ T cells sorted from blood. These receptors came from a man aged 18 to 35 in good health.

The chain carries TRBV5-1 and TRBJ2-7; no definite D call. The germline CDR1 and CDR2 sequences are SGHRS and YFSETQ. Trimming cost V 0 bases and J 4 bases, with 8 bases left between them. The CDR3 extends over 13 amino acids. The CDR3 coding sequence is TGCGCCAGCAGCTTGGTGATGGGGTACGAGCAGTACTTC. Its translation is CASSLVMGYEQYF.

The V gene is TRBV5-6, the J gene TRBJ2-7; unclear D gene. This CDR3 has 14 residues. In germline, CDR1 is SGHDT, CDR2 YYEEEE. Trimming stripped 6 bases from V and 3 bases from J, with 16 bases between. CDR3 nucleotide sequence: TGTGCCAGCAACTACGGGCAGACGAACTACGAGCAGTACTTC. This gives the protein CASNYGQTNYEQYF. Full variable domain (rest looked up from reference TRBV5-6 and TRBJ2-7): DAGVTQSPTHLIKTRGQQVTLRCSPKSGHDTVSWYQQALGQGPQFIFQYYEEEERQRGNFPDRFSGHQFPNYSSELNVNALLLGDSALYLCASNYGQTNYEQYFGPGTRLTVT.

The V call is TRBV27, the J call TRBJ1-4; 7 nucleotides align to TRBD1. The CDR3 length is 14 residues. Germline trimming cut 5 bases from V and 8 bases from J; bases unmatched to any gene: 8. Germline-derived CDR1 and CDR2 are MNHEY and SMNVEV (reference sequence). The CDR3 DNA is TGTGCCAGCAGTCCATACCCAGGGGGGGAAAAACTGTTTTTT. Residues: CASSPYPGGEKLFF.

As concerns this clone: The same CDR3 also results from other DNA sequences found in this sample. The V and J genes are TRBV27 and TRBJ2-1; TRBD2 matches 9 bases. Germline V gives CDR1 MNHEY, CDR2 SMNVEV (reference sequence). The CDR3 totals 15 residues. The V gene end was trimmed by 2 bases and the J gene end by 2 bases; junction bases not matched to a gene: 1. CDR3 protein: CASSLAGGTYNEQFF. CDR3 sequence (DNA): TGTGCCAGCAGTTTAGCGGGGGGGACCTACAATGAGCAGTTCTTC.

A single count supports this clone. The chain uses TRBV9 and TRBJ2-1; perhaps TRBD2 as D (6 bases). The germline V and J ends were trimmed by 2 bases and 4 bases, with 13 bases remaining between them. Germline-derived CDR1 and CDR2 are SGDLS and YYNGEE. The CDR3 is 15 amino acids. CDR3 sequence reads: CASSVYSGAYNEQFF. As DNA, the CDR3 is TGTGCCAGCAGCGTTTATAGCGGAGCTTACAATGAGCAGTTCTTC.

The chain employs TRBV10-1 and TRBJ2-5, with D hard to call. V was clipped by 3 bases and J by 0 bases, with 23 bases between them. This CDR3 has 19 residues. CDR1 and CDR2 (germline): WNHNN, SYGVQD (reference sequence). CDR3 coding DNA: TGCGCCAGCAGTGATTCTCGATGCCTTTTCACGCTGTACCAAGAGACCCAGTACTTC. This codes for CASSDSRCLFTLYQETQYF.